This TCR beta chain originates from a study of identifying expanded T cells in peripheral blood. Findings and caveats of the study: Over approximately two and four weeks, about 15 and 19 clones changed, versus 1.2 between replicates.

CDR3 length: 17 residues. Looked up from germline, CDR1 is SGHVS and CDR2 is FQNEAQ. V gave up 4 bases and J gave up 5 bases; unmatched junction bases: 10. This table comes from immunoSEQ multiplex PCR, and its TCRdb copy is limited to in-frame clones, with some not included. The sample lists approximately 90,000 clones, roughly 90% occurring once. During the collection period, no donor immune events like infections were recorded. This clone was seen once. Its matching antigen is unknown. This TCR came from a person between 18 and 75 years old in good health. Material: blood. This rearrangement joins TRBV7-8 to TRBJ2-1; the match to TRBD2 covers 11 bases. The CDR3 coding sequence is TGTGCCAGCAGCTCGGATCTACTAGCGGGAGTCCACAATGAGCAGTTCTTC. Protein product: CASSSDLLAGVHNEQFF.